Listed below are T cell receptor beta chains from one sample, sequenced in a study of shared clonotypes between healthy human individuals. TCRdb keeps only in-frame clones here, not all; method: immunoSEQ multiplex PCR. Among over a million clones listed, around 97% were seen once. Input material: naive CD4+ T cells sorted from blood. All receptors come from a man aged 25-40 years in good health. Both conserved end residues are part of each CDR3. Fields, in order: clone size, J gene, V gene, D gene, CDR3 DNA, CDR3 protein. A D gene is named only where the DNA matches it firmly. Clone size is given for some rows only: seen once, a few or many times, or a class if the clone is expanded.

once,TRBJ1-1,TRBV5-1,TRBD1,TGCGCCAGCAGCCCACAGACAGGGGCCCCCAACACTGAAGCTTTCTTT,CASSPQTGAPNTEAFF
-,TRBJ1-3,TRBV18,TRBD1,TGTGCCAGCTCACCAGGACAGGGTGGAAACACCATATATTTT,CASSPGQGGNTIYF
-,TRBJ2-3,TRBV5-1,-,TGCGCCAGCAGCTTGGCTCCCAGTTCAGGGTTTAGCACAGATACGCAGTATTTT,CASSLAPSSGFSTDTQYF
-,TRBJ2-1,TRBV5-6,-,TGTGCCAGCAGCTTTCGACGGCTCAATGAGCAGTTCTTC,CASSFRRLNEQFF
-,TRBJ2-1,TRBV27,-,TGTGCCAGCAGTTTAACACCGTCCTACAATGAGCAGTTCTTC,CASSLTPSYNEQFF
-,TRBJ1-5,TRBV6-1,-,TGTGCCAGCAGTGCCTTAGTAGAACAGCCCCAGCATTTT,CASSALVEQPQHF
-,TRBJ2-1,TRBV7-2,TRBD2,TGTGCCAGCAGCGACCTCGGCCTAGCGGGAGGGAGTGTCAATGAGCAGTTCTTC,CASSDLGLAGGSVNEQFF
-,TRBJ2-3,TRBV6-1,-,TGTGCCAGCAGTGAGTATGAGGTCAAAACGCAGTATTTT,CASSEYEVKTQYF
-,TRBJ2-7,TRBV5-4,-,TGTGCCAGCAGCTTAGAAGGGCGAAGTGCGTATGAGCAGTACTTC,CASSLEGRSAYEQYF
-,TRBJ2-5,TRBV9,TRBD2,TGTGCCAGCAGCGTAGGTCCTAGCGGGAGTATCGAGACCCAGTACTTC,CASSVGPSGSIETQYF
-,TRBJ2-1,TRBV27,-,TGTGCCAGCAGTTTAGTACTAGGCAATGAGCAGTTCTTC,CASSLVLGNEQFF
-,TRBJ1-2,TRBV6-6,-,TGTGCCACTTCCCTAGGAGGTGGCTACACCTTC,CATSLGGGYTF
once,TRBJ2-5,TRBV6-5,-,TGTGCCAGCAGCTACCAGCCTGCTGGGAAAGAGACCCAGTACTTC,CASSYQPAGKETQYF
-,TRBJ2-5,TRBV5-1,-,TGCGCCAGCAGCTTGGAAGCTCCATGGGAGACCCAGTACTTC,CASSLEAPWETQYF
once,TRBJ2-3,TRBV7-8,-,TGTGCCAGCAGCCTAGGGATAGATACGCAGTATTTT,CASSLGIDTQYF
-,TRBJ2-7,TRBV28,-,TGTGCCAGCACTACCATTCCGGGGAGGACGGGCGAGCAGTACTTC,CASTTIPGRTGEQYF
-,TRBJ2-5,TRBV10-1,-,TGCGCCAGCAGTGCAACATCGTACCAAGAGACCCAGTACTTC,CASSATSYQETQYF
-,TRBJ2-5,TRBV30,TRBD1,TGTGCCTGGAGCTACAGGGGCCTAGCACCAGAGACCCAGTACTTC,CAWSYRGLAPETQYF
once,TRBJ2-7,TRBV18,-,TGTGCCAGCTCACCGAATAACGGACCCTTGTCCTACGAGCAGTACTTC,CASSPNNGPLSYEQYF
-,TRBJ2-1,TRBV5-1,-,TGCGCCAGCAGCCAAAGAACGGACCATATTCATGGGCAGTTCTTC,CASSQRTDHIHGQFF